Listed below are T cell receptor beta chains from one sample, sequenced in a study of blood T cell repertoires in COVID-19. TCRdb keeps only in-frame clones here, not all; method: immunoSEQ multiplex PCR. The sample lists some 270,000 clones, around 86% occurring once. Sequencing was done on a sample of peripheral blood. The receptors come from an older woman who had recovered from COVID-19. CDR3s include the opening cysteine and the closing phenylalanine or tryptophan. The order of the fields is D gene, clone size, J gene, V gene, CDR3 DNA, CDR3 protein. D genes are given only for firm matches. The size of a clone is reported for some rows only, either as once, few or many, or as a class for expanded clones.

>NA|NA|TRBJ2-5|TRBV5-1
TGCGCCAGCAGCCGACAGGAGACCCAGTACTTC
CASSRQETQYF
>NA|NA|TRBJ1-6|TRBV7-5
TGTGCCAGAAGCTTAGGGAGTCCCGGGACAGTGAACCTCCACTTT
CARSLGSPGTVNLHF
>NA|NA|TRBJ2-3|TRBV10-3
TGTGCCATCAGGGCACGGGACACCTCAGGTACGCAGTATTTT
CAIRARDTSGTQYF
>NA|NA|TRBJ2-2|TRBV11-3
TGTGCCAGCAGCTTAGGGAGGGCCACCGGGGAGCTGTTTTTT
CASSLGRATGELFF
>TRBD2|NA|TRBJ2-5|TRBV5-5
TGTGCCAGCAGCCCCGCGGCGGGGGGGCCTCAAGAGACCCAGTACTTC
CASSPAAGGPQETQYF
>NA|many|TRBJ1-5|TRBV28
TGTGCCAGCAGTTTTGGTTTACTCACGGGCAATCAGCCCCAGCATTTT
CASSFGLLTGNQPQHF
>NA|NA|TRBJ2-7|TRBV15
TGTGCCACCAGCAGAGACAGGGGGGCAGGCGAGCAGTACTTC
CATSRDRGAGEQYF
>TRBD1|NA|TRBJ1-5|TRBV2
TGTGCCAGCAGGAAAGGACAGGGGATGGGCAATCAGCCCCAGCATTTT
CASRKGQGMGNQPQHF
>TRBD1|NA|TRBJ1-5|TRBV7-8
TGTGCCATCTTTTCCTGGGACAGATTCTATAGCAATCAGCCCCAGCATTTT
CAIFSWDRFYSNQPQHF
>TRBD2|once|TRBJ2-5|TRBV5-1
TGCGCCAGCAGCCCCTCCCTAGCGGGGGTAGAGACCCAGTACTTC
CASSPSLAGVETQYF
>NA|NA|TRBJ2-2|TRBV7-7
TGTGCTAGCAGCTCCTACCTGCAGAACACCGGGGAGCTGTTTTTT
CASSSYLQNTGELFF
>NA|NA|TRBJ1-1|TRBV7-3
TGTGCCAGCAGCTCCCACCCCCACAGGGAGATGAACACTGAAGCTTTCTTT
CASSSHPHREMNTEAFF
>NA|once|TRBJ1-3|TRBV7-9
TGTGCCAGCAGCGTCGGGGGCTCTGGAAACACCATATATTTT
CASSVGGSGNTIYF
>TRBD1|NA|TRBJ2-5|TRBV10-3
TGTGCCATCAGCACCGGGACAGGGGGTCGAGAGACCCAGTACTTC
CAISTGTGGRETQYF
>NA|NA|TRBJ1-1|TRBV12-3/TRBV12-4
TGTGCCAGCAGTTTCTTTACTGAAGCTTTCTTT
CASSFFTEAFF
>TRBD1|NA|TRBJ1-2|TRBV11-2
TGTGCCAGCAGCCCCGGTAGGGGACAGGGCTCTGGCTACACCTTC
CASSPGRGQGSGYTF
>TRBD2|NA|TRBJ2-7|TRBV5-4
TGTGCCAGCAGCTCTAGCGGGGGGCGGCGGGCCGAGCAGTACTTC
CASSSSGGRRAEQYF
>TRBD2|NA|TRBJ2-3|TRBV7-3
TGTGCCAGCAGCTTACGTCCTAGCGGGGGGACGGATACGCAGTATTTT
CASSLRPSGGTDTQYF
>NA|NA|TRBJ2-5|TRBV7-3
TGTGCCAGCAGCTTAACCGGGCGGGCAGAGGTTGAGACCCAGTACTTC
CASSLTGRAEVETQYF
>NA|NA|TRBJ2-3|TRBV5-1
TGCGCCAGCAGCTTCTCTGGCACAGATACGCAGTATTTT
CASSFSGTDTQYF
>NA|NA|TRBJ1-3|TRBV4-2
TGTGCCAGCAGCCAAGAAAAATACTCTGGAAACACCATATATTTT
CASSQEKYSGNTIYF
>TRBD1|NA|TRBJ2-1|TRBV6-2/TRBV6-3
TGTGCCAGCAGTCCAAGGACAGGGGCAAGGAATGAGCAGTTCTTC
CASSPRTGARNEQFF
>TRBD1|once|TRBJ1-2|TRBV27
TGTGCCAGCAGTCCCGAGGGACAGGCAAACTATGGCTACACCTTC
CASSPEGQANYGYTF
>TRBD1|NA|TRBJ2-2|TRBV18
TGTGCCAGCTCAGCACAGGGGATTTTCGGCGGGGAGCTGTTTTTT
CASSAQGIFGGELFF
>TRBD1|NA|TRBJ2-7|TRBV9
TGTGCCAGCAGCGGCTGGACAGGGGACTCCTACGAGCAGTACTTC
CASSGWTGDSYEQYF
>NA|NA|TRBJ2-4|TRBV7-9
TGTGCCAGCAGCTCCCTGGCGGTAGGAGCCAAAAACATTCAGTACTTC
CASSSLAVGAKNIQYF
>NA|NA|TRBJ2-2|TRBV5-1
TGCGCCAGCAGTCCAGGGCAGATCACCGGGGAGCTGTTTTTT
CASSPGQITGELFF
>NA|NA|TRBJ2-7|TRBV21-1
TGTGCCAGCAGCAAAGATCGGAGTAGCGGGGGGAAGTACGAGCAGTACTTC
CASSKDRSSGGKYEQYF
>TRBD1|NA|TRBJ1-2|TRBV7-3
TGTGCCAGCAGCATCTCCGGGACAGCTAACTATGGCTACACCTTC
CASSISGTANYGYTF
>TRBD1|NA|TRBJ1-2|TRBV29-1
TGCAGCGTTGTTCGGACAGGGGAGATGGGCTACACCTTC
CSVVRTGEMGYTF
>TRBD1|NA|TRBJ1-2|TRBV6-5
TGTGCCAGCAGACCTACGACAGGGGGTTTTGGCTACACCTTC
CASRPTTGGFGYTF
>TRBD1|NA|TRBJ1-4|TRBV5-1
TGCGCCAGCAGCTTCGGACAGGGTTTAACTAATGAAAAACTGTTTTTT
CASSFGQGLTNEKLFF
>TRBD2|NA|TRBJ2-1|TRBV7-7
TGTGCTAGCAGCTTAGCACTAGCGGGAGTCAATGAGCAGTTCTTC
CASSLALAGVNEQFF
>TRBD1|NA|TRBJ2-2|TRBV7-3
TGTGCCAGCAGACGGGACAGCGGGGAGCTGTTTTTT
CASRRDSGELFF
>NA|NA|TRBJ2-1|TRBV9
TGTGCCAGCAGCGGGATTGGGGCGAACAATGAGCAGTTCTTC
CASSGIGANNEQFF
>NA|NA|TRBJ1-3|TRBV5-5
TGTGCCAGCAGCCTTCAAGGGGCAGGGACTAGTGGAAACACCATATATTTT
CASSLQGAGTSGNTIYF
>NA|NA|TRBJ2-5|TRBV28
TGTGCCAGCAGTCTCTGGACTAAAGAGACCCAGTACTTC
CASSLWTKETQYF
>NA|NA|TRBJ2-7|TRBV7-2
TGTGCCAGCAGCTTGGAGGGACTCAGAACCTACGAGCAGTACTTC
CASSLEGLRTYEQYF
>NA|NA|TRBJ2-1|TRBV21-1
TGTGCCAGCAGCAAAGATTCGGCGGGGCACTACAATGAGCAGTTCTTC
CASSKDSAGHYNEQFF
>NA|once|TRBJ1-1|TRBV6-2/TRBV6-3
TGTGCCAGCAGCTTCGCCGGGAGGGGCACTGAAGCTTTCTTT
CASSFAGRGTEAFF
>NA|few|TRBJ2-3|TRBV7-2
TGTGCCAGCAGCTTAAGAAGAGCTAGTAACACAGATACGCAGTATTTT
CASSLRRASNTDTQYF
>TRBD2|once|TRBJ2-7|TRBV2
TGTGCCAGCAGAAAGACTAGCGGGGGTTCCTACGAGCAGTACTTC
CASRKTSGGSYEQYF
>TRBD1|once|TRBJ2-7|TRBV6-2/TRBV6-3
TGTGCCAGCAGTCGGGGACAGGGGGCTTACGAGCAGTACTTC
CASSRGQGAYEQYF
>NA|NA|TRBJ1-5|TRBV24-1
TGTGCCACCAGTGATTTGCGTAGTCGGGGTCAGCCCCAGCATTTT
CATSDLRSRGQPQHF
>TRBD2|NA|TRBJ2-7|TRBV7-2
TGTGCCAGCAGCCGGGACGCTAGCGGGGGGGCGTACGAGCAGTACTTC
CASSRDASGGAYEQYF
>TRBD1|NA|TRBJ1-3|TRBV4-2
TGTGCCAGCAGCCTCGGACAGGCTGGAAACACCATATATTTT
CASSLGQAGNTIYF
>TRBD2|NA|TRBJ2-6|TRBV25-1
TGTGCCAGCAGCGACCATTCCGGGACTAAAGGGGCCAACGTCCTGACTTTC
CASSDHSGTKGANVLTF
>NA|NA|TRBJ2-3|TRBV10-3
TGTGCCATCAGTGAAGCGGTTACAGATACGCAGTATTTT
CAISEAVTDTQYF
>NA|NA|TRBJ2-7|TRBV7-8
TGTGCCAGCAGCCTTGACACCTACGAGCAGTACTTC
CASSLDTYEQYF
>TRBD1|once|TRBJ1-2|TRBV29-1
TGCAGCGTGGACAGGGGGCAGATTGGCTACACCTTC
CSVDRGQIGYTF
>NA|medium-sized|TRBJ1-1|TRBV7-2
TGTGCCAGCAGACATACGGGACAGAACACTGAAGCTTTCTTT
CASRHTGQNTEAFF
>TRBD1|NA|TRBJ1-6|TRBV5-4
TGTGCCAGCAGCTACTACAGGGGAATTGGTTCACCCCTCCACTTT
CASSYYRGIGSPLHF
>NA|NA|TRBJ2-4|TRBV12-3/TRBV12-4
TGTGCCAGCAGTTCAGGGGCGTTAAACATTCAGTACTTC
CASSSGALNIQYF
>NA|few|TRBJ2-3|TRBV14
TGTGCCAGCAGCCAAGGGGCAGGGTATCTAAATACGCAGTATTTT
CASSQGAGYLNTQYF
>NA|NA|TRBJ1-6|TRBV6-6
TGTGCCAGCAGCATCAGGGAAGCTGGACGTCCGTCACCCCTCCACTTT
CASSIREAGRPSPLHF
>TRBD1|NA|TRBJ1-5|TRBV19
TGTGCCAGTAGCATAAGACAGGGGGCATATCAGCCCCAGCATTTT
CASSIRQGAYQPQHF
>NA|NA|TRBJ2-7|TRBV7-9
TGTGCCAGCAGCCAGGGGTCCCGCTACGAGCAGTACTTC
CASSQGSRYEQYF
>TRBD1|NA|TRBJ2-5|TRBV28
TGTGCCAGCAGCCCCGAGACAGGGCTGAGTCGGTCTCAGTACTTC
CASSPETGLSRSQYF
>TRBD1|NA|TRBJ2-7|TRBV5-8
TGTGCCAGCAGCAGACAGGGGGTGATCGAGCAGTACTTC
CASSRQGVIEQYF